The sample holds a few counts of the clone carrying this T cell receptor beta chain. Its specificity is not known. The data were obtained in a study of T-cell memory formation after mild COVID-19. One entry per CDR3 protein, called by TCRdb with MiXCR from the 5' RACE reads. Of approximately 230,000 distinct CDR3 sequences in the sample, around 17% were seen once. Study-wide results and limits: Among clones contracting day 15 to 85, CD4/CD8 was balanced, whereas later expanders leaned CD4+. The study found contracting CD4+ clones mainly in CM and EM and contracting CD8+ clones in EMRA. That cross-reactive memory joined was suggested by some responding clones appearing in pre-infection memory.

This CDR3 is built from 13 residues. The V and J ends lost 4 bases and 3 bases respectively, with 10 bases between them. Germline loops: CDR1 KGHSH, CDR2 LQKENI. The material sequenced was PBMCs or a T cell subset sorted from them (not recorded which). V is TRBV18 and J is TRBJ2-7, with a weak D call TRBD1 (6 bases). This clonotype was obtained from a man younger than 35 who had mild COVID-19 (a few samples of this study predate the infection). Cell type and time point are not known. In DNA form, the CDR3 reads TGTGCCAGCTCACAGAGGACAGACTACGAGCAGTACTTC. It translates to CASSQRTDYEQYF.